Presented here are 4 T cell receptor beta chains from one specimen sequenced in a study of early T cells in non-severe SARS-CoV-2 infection. MiXCR, applied by TCRdb to the 5' RACE reads, yields one record per CDR3 protein. The sample lists approximately 98,000 distinct CDR3 sequences, about 12% occurring once. Sequencing was done on a sample of whole blood. The receptors were gathered from an adult who was a healthcare worker with PCR-confirmed SARS-CoV-2 infection or an uninfected control (not recorded which).

This clonotype has only a few counts. The DNA of the CDR3 is TGTGCCAGCAGCCAAGTCACACTAGCGGGAGCTAGCTACGAGCAGTACTTC. As protein: CASSQVTLAGASYEQYF. The V gene is TRBV3-1, the J gene TRBJ2-7; 11 nucleotides match TRBD2. Trimming cost V 1 base and J 3 bases; bases outside gene matches: 8. The CDR3 covers 17 residues. Germline lookup yields CDR1 LGHDT and CDR2 YNNKEL (reference sequence).

V gene TRBV5-1 combines with J gene TRBJ2-7, with D perhaps TRBD1 (6 bases). Trimming left V 2 bases short and J 3 bases short, with 15 bases between. Germline assignment: CDR1 SGHRS and CDR2 YFSETQ. The CDR3 totals 15 residues. For the CDR3, the DNA is TGCGCCAGCAGCTTATCCACAGGGAACCACTACGAGCAGTACTTC. The encoded protein is CASSLSTGNHYEQYF.

This clonotype was detected only once. A much more abundant neighbour one base away suggests this may be a read error. The V call is TRBV2, the J call TRBJ1-4, with TRBD1 as a possible D gene (5 bases). The CDR3 consists of 16 residues. The germline CDR1 and CDR2 sequences are SNHLY and FYNNEI. The CDR3 DNA sequence: TGTGCCAGTACCCCCGGGTGGGACCCAACGAATGAAAAACTGTTTTTT. It codes for CASTPGWDPTNEKLFF.

V usage is TRBV7-9 and J usage is TRBJ2-3, with TRBD1 matching over 11 bases. After removal of 5 bases from V and 6 bases from J, the junction contained 7 bases not matched to a gene. The length of the CDR3 is 15 residues. CDR1 is SEHNR and CDR2 is FQNEAQ in the germline V gene (reference sequence). The CDR3 bases are TGTGCCAGCAGCCTCCCCGGGACAGGGGGTGATACGCAGTATTTT. It yields the protein CASSLPGTGGDTQYF. The complete variable domain, with remaining parts taken from reference TRBV7-9 and TRBJ2-3, reads DTGVSQNPRHKITKRGQNVTFRCDPISEHNRLYWYRQTLGQGPEFLTYFQNEAQLEKSRLLSDRFSAERPKGSFSTLEIQRTEQGDSAMYLCASSLPGTGGDTQYFGPGTRLTVL.